These 9 T cell receptor beta chains came from one sample sequenced in a study of T cell responses to AZD1222 COVID-19 vaccine. The method was immunoSEQ multiplex PCR; TCRdb's version includes in-frame clones alone and lacks a portion of them. The table shows 180,000 or so clones, with 94% occurring only once. The starting material was peripheral blood, obtained on day 0 of AZD1222 vaccination. All receptors derive from an adult in good health.

This chain connects TRBV28 to TRBJ1-2; perhaps TRBD1 as D (5 bases). This CDR3 is built from 12 residues. Trimming took off 8 bases at V and 8 bases at J, with 15 bases between the two ends. In germline, CDR1 is MDHEN, CDR2 SYDVKM. The CDR3: CASEFQGGGYTF. The CDR3 DNA reads as TGTGCCAGCGAATTTCAGGGTGGCGGCTACACCTTC.

The V gene is TRBV18, the J gene TRBJ2-2; 10 bases are shared with TRBD2. The J segment lost 6 bases and the V segment lost 6 bases, leaving 7 bases of the junction unmatched. The CDR3 spans 15 residues. Germline-derived CDR1 and CDR2 are KGHSH and LQKENI. CDR3: CASSQREGRPGELFF. The CDR3 nucleotides read TGTGCCAGCTCGCAGCGGGAGGGCCGTCCCGGGGAGCTGTTTTTT. Full variable domain (remainder filled in from reference TRBV18 and TRBJ2-2): NAGVMQNPRHLVRRRGQEARLRCSPMKGHSHVYWYRQLPEEGLKFMVYLQKENIIDESGMPKERFSAEFPKEGPSILRIQQVVRGDSAAYFCASSQREGRPGELFFGEGSRLTVL.

The chain is built from TRBV4-1 and TRBJ2-7; D may correspond to TRBD1 or TRBD2 (5 bases each). The CDR3 has 12 amino acids. V was shortened by 2 bases and J by 5 bases, with 7 bases between the two germline ends. The germline V gene has CDR1 MGHRA and CDR2 YSYEKL. The CDR3 region is CASSQWGNEQYF. The CDR3 nucleotides are TGCGCCAGCAGCCAATGGGGGAACGAGCAGTACTTC.

A single count supports this clone. The rearrangement joins TRBV27 to TRBJ1-2; D is possibly TRBD1 (5 bases). Germline loops: CDR1 MNHEY, CDR2 SMNVEV (reference sequence). The CDR3 extends over 15 amino acids. V lost 8 bases and J lost 0, with 16 bases in between. This chain's CDR3 is CASGHTGTANYGYTF. The CDR3 DNA reads as TGTGCCAGCGGGCACACCGGGACGGCTAACTATGGCTACACCTTC.

This chain joins TRBV5-1 and TRBJ2-1; TRBD1 aligns across 8 bases. Per germline, CDR1 SGHRS and CDR2 YFSETQ. CDR3 length: 16 amino acids. V shed 0 bases, J shed 8 bases, and the junction held 10 bases outside the gene matches. The CDR3 reads CASSLDDRGPYDEQFF. For the CDR3, the DNA is TGCGCCAGCAGCTTGGATGACAGGGGACCCTATGATGAGCAGTTCTTC.

The gene calls are TRBV19 and TRBJ1-3; no definite D call. Germline assignment: CDR1 LNHDA and CDR2 SQIVND (reference sequence). The germline V and J ends were trimmed by 5 bases and 0 bases, with 8 bases remaining between them. CDR3 length: 14 residues. The CDR3, as DNA: TGTGCCAGTAGTTACGCCTACTCTGGAAACACCATATATTTT. It is translated as CASSYAYSGNTIYF. The full variable domain, with the rest looked up from reference TRBV19 and TRBJ1-3, is DGGITQSPKYLFRKEGQNVTLSCEQNLNHDAMYWYRQDPGQGLRLIYYSQIVNDFQKGDIAEGYSVSREKKESFPLTVTSAQKNPTAFYLCASSYAYSGNTIYFGEGSWLTVV.

The rearrangement uses TRBV12-3 or TRBV12-4 and TRBJ2-1; D unclear. This CDR3 spans 13 amino acids. V was clipped by 6 bases and J by 8 bases, with 14 bases between them. The CDR3 DNA sequence: TGTGCCAGCAGCTCTACGACTGAGGATGAGCAGTTCTTC. Amino acid sequence: CASSSTTEDEQFF.

This clone was seen once. V is TRBV10-2 and J is TRBJ1-2, with D perhaps matching TRBD1 (6 bases). The CDR3 runs 15 residues. V lost 4 bases and J 7 bases, leaving 19 bases between the germline ends. Germline values: CDR1 WSHSY, CDR2 SAAADI. The CDR3 region is CASSVSGGSLAGYTF. CDR3 nucleotides: TGCGCCAGCAGTGTTAGCGGGGGCTCCCTAGCTGGCTACACCTTC.

This chain connects TRBV19 to TRBJ1-5; no firm D call. The germline CDR1 and CDR2 sequences are LNHDA and SQIVND (reference sequence). V lost 4 bases and J 2 bases, leaving 18 bases between the germline ends. There are 17 residues in the CDR3. CDR3 region: CASSTNPGQLGNQPQHF. The CDR3 nucleotides are TGTGCCAGTAGTACCAACCCCGGGCAATTGGGCAATCAGCCCCAGCATTTT.